A selection of T cell receptor beta chains follows, all from one sample in a study of T cell repertoires in cytomegalovirus infection. TCRdb re-called the reads through MiXCR, storing one row per CDR3 protein. Counted here are about 920,000 distinct CDR3 sequences, 31% occurring once; the ten biggest clones make up 13%. No antigen has been assigned to these receptors. This specimen was cultured CD8+ T cells from PBMCs, taken from culture after CMV antigen stimulation. Every receptor here comes from a human donor in good health (CMV status not recorded). Some clones in this sample may be carry-over from other donors' samples. The CDR3 runs from the conserved cysteine through the conserved F or W. A D gene is named only where the DNA matches it firmly. Rows give clone size only sometimes, using once, few, many, or a class for an expanded clone.

CDR3 DNA,CDR3 protein,CDR3 length,clone size,V gene,J gene,D gene
TGTGCCAGCAGTTACTCCCCGGGGACGGATACGCAGTATTTT,CASSYSPGTDTQYF,14,many,TRBV6-5,TRBJ2-3,-
TGTGCCAGCAGTTTAGGGGGAATGGGCCTGCAGCCCCAGCATTTT,CASSLGGMGLQPQHF,15,many,TRBV27,TRBJ1-5,-
TGTGCCAGCAGCTTAGACACATATATCCTTCAGCCCCAGCATTTT,CASSLDTYILQPQHF,15,many,TRBV7-2,TRBJ1-5,-
TGTGCCAGCAGCTTAGTAAGGGGCGGCGACCGAAACACTGAAGCTTTCTTT,CASSLVRGGDRNTEAFF,17,many,TRBV7-2,TRBJ1-1,-
TGTGCCAGCAGCTTAGCGCGTCGGGACCCTTATGGCTACACCTTC,CASSLARRDPYGYTF,15,few,TRBV7-9,TRBJ1-2,-
TGTGCCACCGCAGGGAGGGGCTACACCTTC,CATAGRGYTF,10,-,TRBV12-3/TRBV12-4,TRBJ1-2,-
TGTGCCAGCTCTGATCCCATCAATGGCTACACCTTC,CASSDPINGYTF,12,-,TRBV25-1,TRBJ1-2,-
TGTGCCAGCAGCCGTGGGACGAACACTGAAGCTTTCTTT,CASSRGTNTEAFF,13,many,TRBV3-1,TRBJ1-1,-
TGTGCCAGCAGCTTATTTCTCTCGGACAGGGTAAAAAGGATGAACACTGAAGCTTTCTTT,CASSLFLSDRVKRMNTEAFF,20,few,TRBV11-2,TRBJ1-1,TRBD1
TGTGCCAGCAGCCAACCCGACTCGACGCCAGAGACCCAGTACTTC,CASSQPDSTPETQYF,15,few,TRBV7-6,TRBJ2-5,-
TGTGCCAGCAGTTGGAGTGGCTACAATGAGCAGTTCTTC,CASSWSGYNEQFF,13,many,TRBV7-9,TRBJ2-1,-
TGTGCCAGTAGTCCCCGAGGGTTGGAAGCTTTCTTT,CASSPRGLEAFF,12,-,TRBV19,TRBJ1-1,-
TGTGCCAGCAGCTTAGGAGGTGGGACGCCGGTCGGTGATGAGCAGTTCTTC,CASSLGGGTPVGDEQFF,17,-,TRBV13,TRBJ2-1,-
TGTGCCAGCAGCTCGACAGGGCTCAACTATGGCTACACCTTC,CASSSTGLNYGYTF,14,-,TRBV7-9,TRBJ1-2,TRBD1
TGTGCCAGTAGTGATGGAGGACAACCGAACACTGAAGCTTTCTTT,CASSDGGQPNTEAFF,15,-,TRBV19,TRBJ1-1,-